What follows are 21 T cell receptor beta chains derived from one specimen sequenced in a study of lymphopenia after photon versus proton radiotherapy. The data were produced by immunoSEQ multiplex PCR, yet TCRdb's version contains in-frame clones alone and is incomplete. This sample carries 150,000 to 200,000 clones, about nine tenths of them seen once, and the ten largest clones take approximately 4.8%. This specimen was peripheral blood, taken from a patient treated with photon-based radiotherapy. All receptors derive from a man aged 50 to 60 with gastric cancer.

The CDR3 coding sequence is TGTGCCAGCAGCCCCAATACTCCCTACGAGCAGTACTTC. This encodes CASSPNTPYEQYF. The genes are TRBV7-9 and TRBJ2-7; D unclear. CDR1 and CDR2 from the germline V gene are SEHNR and FQNEAQ (reference sequence). CDR3 length equals 13 residues. Deletions cut 5 bases from V and 2 bases from J, with 10 bases between. Full variable domain (outside the CDR3, taken from reference TRBV7-9 and TRBJ2-7): DTGVSQNPRHKITKRGQNVTFRCDPISEHNRLYWYRQTLGQGPEFLTYFQNEAQLEKSRLLSDRFSAERPKGSFSTLEIQRTEQGDSAMYLCASSPNTPYEQYFGPGTRLTVT.

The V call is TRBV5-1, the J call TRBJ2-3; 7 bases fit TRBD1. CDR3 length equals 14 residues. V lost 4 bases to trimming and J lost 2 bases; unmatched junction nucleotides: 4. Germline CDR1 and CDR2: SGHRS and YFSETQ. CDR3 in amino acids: CASSRDRHTDTQYF. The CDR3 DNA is TGCGCCAGCAGCCGGGACAGACACACAGATACGCAGTATTTT.

CDR3 region: CASSSGQGFGYTF. CDR3 nucleotides: TGTGCCAGCAGCTCGGGACAGGGGTTTGGCTACACCTTC. The chain couples TRBV5-6 to TRBJ1-2; TRBD1 aligns across 10 bases. V dropped 3 bases and J dropped 7; count of bases not matched to a gene: 3. The germline gives CDR1 SGHDT, CDR2 YYEEEE. The CDR3 is 13 amino acids.

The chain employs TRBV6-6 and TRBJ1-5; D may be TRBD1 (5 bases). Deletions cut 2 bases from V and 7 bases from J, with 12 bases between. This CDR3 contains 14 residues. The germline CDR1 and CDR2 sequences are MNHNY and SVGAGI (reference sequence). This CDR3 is CASSYRGGGQPQHF. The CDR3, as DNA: TGTGCCAGCAGTTACAGGGGAGGAGGACAGCCCCAGCATTTT.

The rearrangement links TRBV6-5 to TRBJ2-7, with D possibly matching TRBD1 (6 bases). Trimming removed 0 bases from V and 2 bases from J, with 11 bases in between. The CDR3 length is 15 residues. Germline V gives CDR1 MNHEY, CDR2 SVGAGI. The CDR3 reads CASSYSDSQTYEQYF. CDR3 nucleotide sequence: TGTGCCAGCAGTTACTCGGACAGCCAGACCTACGAGCAGTACTTC.

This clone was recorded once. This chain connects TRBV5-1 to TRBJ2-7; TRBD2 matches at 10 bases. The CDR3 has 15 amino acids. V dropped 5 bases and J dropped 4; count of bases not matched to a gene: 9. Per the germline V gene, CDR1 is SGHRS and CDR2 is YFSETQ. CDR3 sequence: CASSAASGRAYEQYF. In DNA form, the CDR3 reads TGCGCCAGCAGTGCCGCCAGCGGGAGGGCTTACGAGCAGTACTTC.

CDR3 in amino acids: CASSSGGTTDTQYF. The CDR3 DNA reads as TGTGCCAGCAGCTCGGGCGGGACAACAGATACGCAGTATTTT. The rearrangement links TRBV7-3 to TRBJ2-3; either TRBD1 or TRBD2 may fit D (6 bases each). V lost 4 bases and J 3 bases, leaving 11 bases between the germline ends. Germline V gives CDR1 SGHTA, CDR2 FQGTGA. The CDR3 runs 14 residues. Full variable domain (missing parts from reference TRBV7-3 and TRBJ2-3): GAGVSQTPSNKVTEKGKYVELRCDPISGHTALYWYRQSLGQGPEFLIYFQGTGAADDSGLPNDRFFAVRPEGSVSTLKIQRTERGDSAVYLCASSSGGTTDTQYFGPGTRLTVL.

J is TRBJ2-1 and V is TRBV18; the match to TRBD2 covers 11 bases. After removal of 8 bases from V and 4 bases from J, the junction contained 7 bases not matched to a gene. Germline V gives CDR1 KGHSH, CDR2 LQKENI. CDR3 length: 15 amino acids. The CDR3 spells CASQLAGERYNEQFF. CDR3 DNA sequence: TGTGCCAGCCAACTAGCGGGAGAACGGTACAATGAGCAGTTCTTC.

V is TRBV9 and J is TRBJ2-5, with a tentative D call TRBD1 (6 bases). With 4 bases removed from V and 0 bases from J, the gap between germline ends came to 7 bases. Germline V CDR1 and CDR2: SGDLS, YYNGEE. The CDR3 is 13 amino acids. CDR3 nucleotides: TGTGCCAGCAGCCGGGACAACCAAGAGACCCAGTACTTC. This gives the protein CASSRDNQETQYF.

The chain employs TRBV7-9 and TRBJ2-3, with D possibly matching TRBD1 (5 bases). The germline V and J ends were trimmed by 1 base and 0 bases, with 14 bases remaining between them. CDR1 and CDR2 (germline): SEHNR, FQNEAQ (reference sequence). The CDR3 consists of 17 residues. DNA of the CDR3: TGTGCCAGCAGCTTAGGGTCGACAGCAACTAGCACAGATACGCAGTATTTT. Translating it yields CASSLGSTATSTDTQYF.

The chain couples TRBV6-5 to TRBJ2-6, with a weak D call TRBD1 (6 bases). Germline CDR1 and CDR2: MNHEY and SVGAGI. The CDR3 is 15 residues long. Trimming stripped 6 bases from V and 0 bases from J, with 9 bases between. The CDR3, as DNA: TGTGCCAGCAGCAGGGGAAGCTCTGGGGCCAACGTCCTGACTTTC. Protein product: CASSRGSSGANVLTF.

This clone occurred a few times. CDR3 nucleotides: TGTGCCAGCAGCCCCGGTCTTAACTATGGCTACACCTTC. The encoded protein is CASSPGLNYGYTF. The chain uses TRBV5-4 and TRBJ1-2; D gene unclear. V lost 4 bases, J lost 1 base, and 8 bases lay in between. The CDR3 is 13 residues long. Per germline, CDR1 SGHNT and CDR2 YYREEE (reference sequence).

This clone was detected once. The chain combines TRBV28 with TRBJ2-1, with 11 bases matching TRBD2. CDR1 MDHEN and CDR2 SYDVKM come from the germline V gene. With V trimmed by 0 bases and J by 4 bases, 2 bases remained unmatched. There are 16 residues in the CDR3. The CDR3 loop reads CASSLWTSGTYNEQFF. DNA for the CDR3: TGTGCCAGCAGTTTATGGACTAGCGGGACTTACAATGAGCAGTTCTTC.

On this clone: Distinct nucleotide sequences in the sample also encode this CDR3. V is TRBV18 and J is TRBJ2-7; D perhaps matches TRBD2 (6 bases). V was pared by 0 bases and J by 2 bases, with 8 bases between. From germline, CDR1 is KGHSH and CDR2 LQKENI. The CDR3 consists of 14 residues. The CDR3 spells CASSPPGLAYEQYF. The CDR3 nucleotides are TGTGCCAGCTCACCACCGGGACTTGCCTACGAGCAGTACTTC.

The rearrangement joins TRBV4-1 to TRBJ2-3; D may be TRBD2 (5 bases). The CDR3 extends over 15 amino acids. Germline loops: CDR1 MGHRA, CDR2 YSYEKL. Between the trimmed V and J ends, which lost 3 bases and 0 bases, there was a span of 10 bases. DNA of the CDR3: TGCGCCAGCAGCCAGACTATCTTAAGCACAGATACGCAGTATTTT. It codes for CASSQTILSTDTQYF.

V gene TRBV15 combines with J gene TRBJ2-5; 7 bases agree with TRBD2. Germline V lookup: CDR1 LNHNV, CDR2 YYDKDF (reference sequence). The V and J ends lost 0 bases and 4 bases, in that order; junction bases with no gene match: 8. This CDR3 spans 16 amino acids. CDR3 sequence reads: CATSRDSTGRSETQYF. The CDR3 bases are TGTGCCACCAGCAGAGATTCAACCGGGAGGTCAGAGACCCAGTACTTC.

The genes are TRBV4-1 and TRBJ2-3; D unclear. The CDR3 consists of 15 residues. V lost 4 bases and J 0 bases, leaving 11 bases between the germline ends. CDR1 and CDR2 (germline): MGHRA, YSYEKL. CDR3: CASSPDSGSTDTQYF. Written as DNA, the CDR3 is TGCGCCAGCAGCCCAGACTCTGGGAGCACAGATACGCAGTATTTT.

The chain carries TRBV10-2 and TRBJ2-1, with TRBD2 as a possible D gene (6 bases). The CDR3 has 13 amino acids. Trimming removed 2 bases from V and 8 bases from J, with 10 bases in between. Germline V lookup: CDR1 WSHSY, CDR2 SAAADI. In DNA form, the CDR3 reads TGCGCCAGCAGTGAGGGGGGGTGGGATGAGCAGTTCTTC. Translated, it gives CASSEGGWDEQFF.

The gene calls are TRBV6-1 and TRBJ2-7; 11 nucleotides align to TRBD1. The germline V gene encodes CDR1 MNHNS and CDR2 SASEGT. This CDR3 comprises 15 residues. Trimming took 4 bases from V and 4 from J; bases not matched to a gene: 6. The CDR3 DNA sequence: TGTGCCAGCAGTGCGGGACAGGGGGTCTTTTACGAGCAGTACTTC. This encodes CASSAGQGVFYEQYF.

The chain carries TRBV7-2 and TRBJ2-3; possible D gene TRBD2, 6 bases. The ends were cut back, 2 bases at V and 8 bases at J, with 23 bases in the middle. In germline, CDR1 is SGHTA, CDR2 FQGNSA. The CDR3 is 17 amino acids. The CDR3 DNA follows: TGTGCCAGCAGCTTAAGGAGGGAAGCACTCTCTGTGGGTACGCAGTATTTT. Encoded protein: CASSLRREALSVGTQYF.

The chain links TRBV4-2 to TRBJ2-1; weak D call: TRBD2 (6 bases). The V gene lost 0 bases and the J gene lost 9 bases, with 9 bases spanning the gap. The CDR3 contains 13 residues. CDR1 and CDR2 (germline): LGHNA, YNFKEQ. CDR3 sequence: CASSQDGSVEQFF. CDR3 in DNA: TGTGCCAGCAGCCAAGACGGGAGCGTTGAGCAGTTCTTC.